Each of the 3 T cell receptor beta chains below was sequenced from the same sample in a study of blood T cell repertoires in COVID-19. Assay used: immunoSEQ multiplex PCR; TCRdb lists only in-frame clones, some missing. The sample shows some 260,000 clones, 82% of them seen only once. Sequenced sample: peripheral blood. Receptors originate from a woman in her late teens or twenties with acute or convalescent COVID-19.

The genes are TRBV19 and TRBJ2-7; tentative D call: TRBD2 (5 bases). From germline, CDR1 is LNHDA and CDR2 SQIVND (reference sequence). V lost 7 bases, J lost 4 bases, and 17 bases lay in between. This CDR3 is built from 14 residues. CDR3 region: CASTEGYPAYEQYF. As DNA, the CDR3 is TGTGCCAGTACTGAGGGATACCCAGCGTACGAGCAGTACTTC.

The chain uses TRBV19 and TRBJ2-3, with 9 bases that match TRBD2. The germline CDR1 and CDR2 sequences are LNHDA and SQIVND (reference sequence). After removal of 6 bases from V and 0 bases from J, the junction contained 22 bases not matched to a gene. This CDR3 spans 21 amino acids. The DNA of the CDR3 is TGTGCCAGTAGCATAAGCGGGAGGTACTCAAATTACCCTCCTAGCACAGATACGCAGTATTTT. Its protein product is CASSISGRYSNYPPSTDTQYF.

J is TRBJ2-7 and V is TRBV4-3; weak D call: TRBD1 (6 bases). This CDR3 is built from 16 residues. CDR1 is LGHNA, CDR2 YSLEER, per germline. Trimming took 1 base from V and 1 from J, leaving 14 bases between them. The CDR3 loop reads CASSQGPGTPSYEQYF. The CDR3 DNA is TGCGCCAGCAGCCAAGGGCCCGGGACACCGTCCTACGAGCAGTACTTC.